Listed below are T cell receptor beta chains from one sample, sequenced in a study of CD8+CD57+ T cells in acquired aplastic anemia. One entry per CDR3 protein, called by TCRdb with MiXCR from the reads. Here the sample spans about 190,000 distinct CDR3 sequences, around half being singletons. The sequenced sample consisted of sorted CD4+, CD8+, or CD8+CD57+ T cells (not recorded which) from PBMCs. The receptor source for this set is a human donor in good health, serving as a control. CDR3s include the opening cysteine and the closing phenylalanine or tryptophan. The order of the fields is V gene, D gene, J gene, clone size, CDR3 DNA, CDR3 protein. D genes are given only for firm matches. Not all rows give a size; the values are once, few, many and, for expanded clones, a class.

TRBV5-5,NA,TRBJ1-1,many,TGTGCCAGCAGCCTGGTGGGGGGTAACACTGAAGCTTTCTTT,CASSLVGGNTEAFF
TRBV5-4,TRBD1,TRBJ2-5,few,TGTGCCAGCAGCTTTCGACAGGGGGAAGAGACCCAGTACTTC,CASSFRQGEETQYF
TRBV7-9,TRBD2,TRBJ2-7,few,TGTGCCAGCAGCCCTACTAGCGCCAACTACGAGCAGTACTTC,CASSPTSANYEQYF
TRBV7-9,TRBD1,TRBJ2-7,NA,TGTGCCAGCAGCTTGACCGGGACAGGGGATCGCTACGAGCAGTACTTC,CASSLTGTGDRYEQYF
TRBV19,NA,TRBJ2-2,NA,TGTGCCAGTAGTCCAGGGGGGACGAACACCGGGGAGCTGTTTTTT,CASSPGGTNTGELFF
TRBV29-1,TRBD2,TRBJ2-7,few,TGCAGCGTAGGGGGACTAGCTCTCTACGAGCAGTACTTC,CSVGGLALYEQYF
TRBV10-3,NA,TRBJ2-7,NA,TGTGCCATCAGTGCCAGCAGCCAAGAGACAGCCGCCTACGAGCAGTACTTC,CAISASSQETAAYEQYF
TRBV7-2,NA,TRBJ1-5,many,TGTGCCAGCAGCCGACGTTACACCAGCAATCAGCCCCAGCATTTT,CASSRRYTSNQPQHF
TRBV4-3,NA,TRBJ1-2,NA,TGCGCCAGCAGCCAAGGGGGAGGGGTGGCCTATGGCTACACCTTC,CASSQGGGVAYGYTF
TRBV20-1,NA,TRBJ1-6,few,TGCAGTGCTAGAGATTTAAGGACACAAGATAATTCACCCCTCCACTTT,CSARDLRTQDNSPLHF
TRBV20-1,NA,TRBJ1-1,many,TGCAGTGCTAGAGGTGGGCTCTCACAGGGCACTGAAGCTTTCTTT,CSARGGLSQGTEAFF
TRBV25-1,NA,TRBJ2-3,once,TGTGCCAGCAGCCCGCGTGGGCGGGGTAGCACAGATACGCAGTATTTT,CASSPRGRGSTDTQYF
TRBV19,NA,TRBJ2-3,once,TGTGCCAGTAAGGGGCCAGCTTTTGATACGCAGTATTTT,CASKGPAFDTQYF
TRBV24-1,NA,TRBJ1-1,many,TGTGCCACCAGTGATCCCCCCTCGACAAACGGGGATACTGAAGCTTTCTTT,CATSDPPSTNGDTEAFF
TRBV20-1,TRBD1,TRBJ2-2,NA,TGCAGTGCAACCGGACAGGCCTCGAACACCGGGGAGCTGTTTTTT,CSATGQASNTGELFF
TRBV10-3,TRBD1,TRBJ1-5,many,TGTGCCATCAGCCAGGGGGACCTTAACAATCAGCCCCAGCATTTT,CAISQGDLNNQPQHF
TRBV20-1,NA,TRBJ2-3,NA,TGCAGTGCTACCTTATCAGCCGGGACAGATACGCAGTATTTT,CSATLSAGTDTQYF
TRBV25-1,NA,TRBJ2-2,NA,TGTGCCAGCAGCACGAACTCTGGGGGAGGGGAGCTGTTTTTT,CASSTNSGGGELFF
TRBV7-2,NA,TRBJ2-7,NA,TGTGCCAGCAGCTTACCACACAGGGACGAGCAGTACTTC,CASSLPHRDEQYF
TRBV27,TRBD1,TRBJ2-3,many,TGTGCCAGCAGCCGCCCGGGACAGGGCCCTACGCAGTATTTT,CASSRPGQGPTQYF
TRBV7-2,TRBD1,TRBJ1-1,NA,TGTGCCAGCAGCTTAACCGGGACAGGGGGTGAGGGGGCTGAAGCTTTCTTT,CASSLTGTGGEGAEAFF
TRBV19,NA,TRBJ1-2,once,TGTGCCAGTACCCTAGGGACCGCTGGAGGCTACACCTTC,CASTLGTAGGYTF
TRBV9,TRBD1,TRBJ2-2,NA,TGTGCCAGCAGCGTTATTGGGACAGGGGGCGAGCTGTTTTTT,CASSVIGTGGELFF
TRBV11-3,TRBD1,TRBJ2-1,many,TGTGCCAGCAGCAAACAACCCGGACAGGGACCAGACAATGAGCAGTTCTTC,CASSKQPGQGPDNEQFF
TRBV2,NA,TRBJ1-1,NA,TGTGCCAGCAGTGAGTACCGGGAAGCTTTCTTT,CASSEYREAFF
TRBV6-5,TRBD2,TRBJ2-7,many,TGTGCCAGCAGGCCACGGGTAGCGGGGGTCTACGAGCAGTACTTC,CASRPRVAGVYEQYF
TRBV24-1,TRBD2,TRBJ2-3,many,TGTGCCACCAGTGACTACGGACTAGCGGGGACCACAGATACGCAGTATTTT,CATSDYGLAGTTDTQYF
TRBV10-2,TRBD1,TRBJ2-7,NA,TGCGCCAGCAGTGAGTCGACAGGGGTCTCCTACGAGCAGTACTTC,CASSESTGVSYEQYF
TRBV12-3/TRBV12-4,TRBD1,TRBJ2-1,NA,TGTGCCAGCACCATTGGGGACAGGGGAGTCGACGAGCAGTTCTTC,CASTIGDRGVDEQFF
TRBV10-2,TRBD1,TRBJ2-1,NA,TGCGCCAGCAGTGAGAAGGGGGCAGGGACCAATGAGCAGTTCTTC,CASSEKGAGTNEQFF
TRBV13,TRBD1,TRBJ1-6,many,TGTGCCAGCAGCATGGACAGGGTTAATTCACCCCTCCACTTT,CASSMDRVNSPLHF
TRBV19,NA,TRBJ1-3,NA,TGTGCCAGTGGCCCGTCCGGGGGAAACACCATATATTTT,CASGPSGGNTIYF
TRBV2,NA,TRBJ2-3,NA,TGTGCCAGCCGAAGAACGACAGTCGGTACCCTGTATTTT,CASRRTTVGTLYF
TRBV12-3/TRBV12-4,NA,TRBJ1-6,many,TGTGCCAGCAGTTTACCGGGGAGAAGGTCACCCCTCCACTTT,CASSLPGRRSPLHF
TRBV20-1,NA,TRBJ2-5,NA,TGCAGTGCTCCGGCTAAGCCAGGCAGAGAGACCCAGTACTTC,CSAPAKPGRETQYF
TRBV10-3,TRBD2,TRBJ2-1,NA,TGTGCCATCAGCCCGGGACTAGCGGGGGGGCTGGCTGAGCAGTTCTTC,CAISPGLAGGLAEQFF
TRBV29-1,NA,TRBJ1-1,NA,TGCAGCGTTGCTGGGGACACTGAAGCTTTCTTT,CSVAGDTEAFF
TRBV7-9,NA,TRBJ2-5,once,TGTGCCAGCAGCTTAGTTTTGGGGGCCCAGTACTTC,CASSLVLGAQYF
TRBV29-1,TRBD1,TRBJ2-7,NA,TGCAGCGTTGGAACAGGGGGCTCCTACGAGCAGTACTTC,CSVGTGGSYEQYF
TRBV29-1,NA,TRBJ1-4,NA,TGCAGCGTTGGGACTGCTTTAGGGGAAAAACTGTTTTTT,CSVGTALGEKLFF
TRBV7-7,NA,TRBJ2-1,many,TGTGCTAGCAGCACCGGGACGGATAATGAGCAGTTCTTC,CASSTGTDNEQFF
TRBV29-1,NA,TRBJ2-7,NA,TGCAGCGTTGCCGCTAGCGAAGTTGGCGAGCAGTACTTC,CSVAASEVGEQYF
TRBV7-3,NA,TRBJ1-1,many,TGTGCCAGCAGCTTAAACACAGGGTTTTCACGTGAAGCTTTCTTT,CASSLNTGFSREAFF